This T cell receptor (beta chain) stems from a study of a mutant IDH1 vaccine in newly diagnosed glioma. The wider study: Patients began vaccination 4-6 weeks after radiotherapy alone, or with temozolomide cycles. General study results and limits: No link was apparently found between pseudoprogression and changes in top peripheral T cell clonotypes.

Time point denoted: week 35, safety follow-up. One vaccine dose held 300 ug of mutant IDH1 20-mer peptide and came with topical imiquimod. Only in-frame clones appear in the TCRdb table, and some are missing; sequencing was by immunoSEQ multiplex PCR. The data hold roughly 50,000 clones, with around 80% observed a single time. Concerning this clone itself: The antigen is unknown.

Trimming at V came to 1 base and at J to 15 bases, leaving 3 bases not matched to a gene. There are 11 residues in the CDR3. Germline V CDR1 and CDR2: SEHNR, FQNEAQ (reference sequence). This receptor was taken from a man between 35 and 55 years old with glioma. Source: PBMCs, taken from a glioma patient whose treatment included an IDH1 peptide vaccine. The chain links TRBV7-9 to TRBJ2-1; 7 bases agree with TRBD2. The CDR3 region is CASSLGTSLFF. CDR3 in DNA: TGTGCCAGCAGCTTAGGGACTAGTCTGTTCTTC. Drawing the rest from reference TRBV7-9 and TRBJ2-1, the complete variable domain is DTGVSQNPRHKITKRGQNVTFRCDPISEHNRLYWYRQTLGQGPEFLTYFQNEAQLEKSRLLSDRFSAERPKGSFSTLEIQRTEQGDSAMYLCASSLGTSLFFGPGTRLTVL.